The rows below give T cell receptor beta chains drawn from one sample of a study of T cells in Graves' hyperthyroidism and ophthalmopathy. TCRdb fed the multiplex PCR reads into MiXCR, producing one record per CDR3 protein. The sample gives around 690,000 distinct CDR3 sequences, around 20% of which show up once; roughly 30% is in the top ten. Sequenced material: blood. The receptors stem from a man aged 25-40 years with Graves' ophthalmopathy. Each CDR3 is given with its conserved first and last residue. Each record gives: J gene, clone size, D gene, V gene, CDR3 DNA, CDR3 protein. A D gene is named only where the DNA matches it firmly. Clone size is stated in some rows and not others, as once, few, many or a class when expanded.

J gene: TRBJ2-7; clone size: NA; D gene: NA; V gene: TRBV14; CDR3 DNA: TGTGCCAGCAGCCAAGGTATCGCGCCCCTCCCGGGACACTCCTCCTACGAGCAGTACTTC; CDR3 protein: CASSQGIAPLPGHSSYEQYF
J gene: TRBJ1-5; clone size: NA; D gene: NA; V gene: TRBV4-1; CDR3 DNA: TGCGCCAGCAGCCGCGACATCGTAAAGCCCCAGCATTTT; CDR3 protein: CASSRDIVKPQHF
J gene: TRBJ2-6; clone size: NA; D gene: NA; V gene: TRBV6-5; CDR3 DNA: TGTGCCAGCAGTTACTCGAGTACTGGCTTCTCTGGGGCCAACGTCCTGACTTTC; CDR3 protein: CASSYSSTGFSGANVLTF
J gene: TRBJ2-3; clone size: few; D gene: TRBD1; V gene: TRBV18; CDR3 DNA: TGTGCCAGCTCACTGTTACAGGGGAAGACAGATACGCAGTATTTT; CDR3 protein: CASSLLQGKTDTQYF
J gene: TRBJ2-1; clone size: many; D gene: TRBD2; V gene: TRBV11-3; CDR3 DNA: TGTGCCAGCAGCGAGACTAGCGGGAGTGAGCAGTTCTTC; CDR3 protein: CASSETSGSEQFF
J gene: TRBJ2-5; clone size: once; D gene: TRBD2; V gene: TRBV7-2; CDR3 DNA: TGTGCCAGCAGCCCCGGACTAGCGGGAGAGGAAGAGACCCAGTACTTC; CDR3 protein: CASSPGLAGEEETQYF
J gene: TRBJ2-2; clone size: NA; D gene: TRBD2; V gene: TRBV7-3; CDR3 DNA: TGTGCCAGCAGCTTAAGTGGACTAGCGGGTAACACCGGGGAGCTGTTTTTT; CDR3 protein: CASSLSGLAGNTGELFF
J gene: TRBJ2-2; clone size: many; D gene: TRBD2; V gene: TRBV2; CDR3 DNA: TGTGCCAGCAGTGACCCGGGACTAGCGGGAGGCACCGGGGAGCTGTTTTTT; CDR3 protein: CASSDPGLAGGTGELFF
J gene: TRBJ2-7; clone size: few; D gene: TRBD1; V gene: TRBV10-3; CDR3 DNA: TGCGCCACACGGGGACAGAGCTACGAGCAGTACTTC; CDR3 protein: CATRGQSYEQYF
J gene: TRBJ2-1; clone size: many; D gene: NA; V gene: TRBV2; CDR3 DNA: TGTGCCAGCAGGTCGGACAGAGGAGGTTACAATGAGCAGTTCTTC; CDR3 protein: CASRSDRGGYNEQFF
J gene: TRBJ2-1; clone size: NA; D gene: TRBD2; V gene: TRBV7-3; CDR3 DNA: TGTGCCAGCAGCCCGGAGACTAGCGGGAGGGTAAATGAGCAGTTCTTC; CDR3 protein: CASSPETSGRVNEQFF
J gene: TRBJ2-2; clone size: many; D gene: NA; V gene: TRBV12-3/TRBV12-4; CDR3 DNA: TGTGCCAGCAATCTCAAGGGCCTAGCTGAGAACACCGGGGAGCTGTTTTTT; CDR3 protein: CASNLKGLAENTGELFF
J gene: TRBJ2-5; clone size: NA; D gene: TRBD2; V gene: TRBV11-2; CDR3 DNA: TGTGCCAGCAGCCTTCGGACTAGCGGGAGATGGGGCTTTTTAAAAGAGACCCAGTACTTC; CDR3 protein: CASSLRTSGRWGFLKETQYF
J gene: TRBJ2-2; clone size: NA; D gene: NA; V gene: TRBV19; CDR3 DNA: TGTGCCAGTAGTATCTGGGGGCGCCGGACCGGGGAGCTGTTTTTT; CDR3 protein: CASSIWGRRTGELFF
J gene: TRBJ2-2; clone size: NA; D gene: TRBD2; V gene: TRBV12-3/TRBV12-4; CDR3 DNA: TGTGCCAGCAGTTTACGTCCGGGACTAGATCACGGGGAGCTGTTTTTT; CDR3 protein: CASSLRPGLDHGELFF
J gene: TRBJ1-3; clone size: many; D gene: NA; V gene: TRBV12-3/TRBV12-4; CDR3 DNA: TGTGCCAGCAGTTTATTGGGACGTCGCTCTGGAAACACCATATATTTT; CDR3 protein: CASSLLGRRSGNTIYF
J gene: TRBJ2-7; clone size: few; D gene: TRBD1; V gene: TRBV5-1; CDR3 DNA: TGCGCCAGCAGCTTAACAGGGGACACCCGCCACGAGCAGTACTTC; CDR3 protein: CASSLTGDTRHEQYF
J gene: TRBJ1-1; clone size: NA; D gene: NA; V gene: TRBV5-1; CDR3 DNA: TGCGCCAGCAGCTTGGGTATTCGAACAGCTACAGCTGAAGCTTTCTTT; CDR3 protein: CASSLGIRTATAEAFF
J gene: TRBJ2-3; clone size: few; D gene: TRBD1; V gene: TRBV7-2; CDR3 DNA: TGCGCCAGCAGCCAAGATGGGACAGGGACGCAGTATTTT; CDR3 protein: CASSQDGTGTQYF
J gene: TRBJ2-7; clone size: few; D gene: NA; V gene: TRBV6-1; CDR3 DNA: TGTGCCAGCAGCTTACCGCAAACCTCCTACGAGCAGTACTTC; CDR3 protein: CASSLPQTSYEQYF
J gene: TRBJ1-1; clone size: few; D gene: TRBD1; V gene: TRBV14; CDR3 DNA: TGTGCCAGCAGCCGGTCGGGGACAGGGGCTTTCTTT; CDR3 protein: CASSRSGTGAFF
J gene: TRBJ2-3; clone size: NA; D gene: NA; V gene: TRBV6-2/TRBV6-3; CDR3 DNA: TGTGCCGCGAGCACTCGGCCAGCCGAGGTCTCAGATACGCAGTATTTT; CDR3 protein: CAASTRPAEVSDTQYF
J gene: TRBJ2-7; clone size: NA; D gene: TRBD2; V gene: TRBV10-3; CDR3 DNA: TGTGCCATCTCTTACCTAGCGGGAATAAGGTACGAGCAGTACTTC; CDR3 protein: CAISYLAGIRYEQYF
J gene: TRBJ1-5; clone size: NA; D gene: NA; V gene: TRBV19; CDR3 DNA: TGTGCCAGTAGTATTTCGTTCAATCAGCCCCAGCATTTT; CDR3 protein: CASSISFNQPQHF
J gene: TRBJ2-7; clone size: NA; D gene: TRBD1; V gene: TRBV6-1; CDR3 DNA: TGTGCCAGCAGGACACAGGGGTCCAGCTACGAGCAGTACTTC; CDR3 protein: CASRTQGSSYEQYF
J gene: TRBJ2-7; clone size: many; D gene: TRBD2; V gene: TRBV7-2; CDR3 DNA: TGTGCCAGCAGACGGGGGGGGGACCCCGGGCAGTACTTC; CDR3 protein: CASRRGGDPGQYF
J gene: TRBJ1-2; clone size: NA; D gene: NA; V gene: TRBV5-1; CDR3 DNA: TGCGCCAGCAGCTTGAACCAGCAGTATGGCTACACCTTC; CDR3 protein: CASSLNQQYGYTF
J gene: TRBJ2-4; clone size: NA; D gene: NA; V gene: TRBV11-2; CDR3 DNA: TGTGCCAGCAGCTTAGGATTCGGATCAACACTAGCCAAAAACATTCAGTACTTC; CDR3 protein: CASSLGFGSTLAKNIQYF
J gene: TRBJ2-1; clone size: NA; D gene: TRBD2; V gene: TRBV4-1; CDR3 DNA: TGCGCCAGCAGCCAAGATTTGACTAGCGGTGAGCAGTTCTTC; CDR3 protein: CASSQDLTSGEQFF
J gene: TRBJ1-1; clone size: NA; D gene: NA; V gene: TRBV25-1; CDR3 DNA: TGTGCCAGCAGTGGCTTCACAGGGAACACTGAAGCTCTCTTT; CDR3 protein: CASSGFTGNTEALF
J gene: TRBJ1-5; clone size: few; D gene: NA; V gene: TRBV12-3/TRBV12-4; CDR3 DNA: TGTGCCAGCAGTGAAGCCCCACAAGGAAATCAGCCCCAGCATTTT; CDR3 protein: CASSEAPQGNQPQHF
J gene: TRBJ1-1; clone size: few; D gene: NA; V gene: TRBV6-2/TRBV6-3; CDR3 DNA: TGTGCCAGCGGGGGCGGTTGGGGAGGCACTGAAGCTTTCTTT; CDR3 protein: CASGGGWGGTEAFF